This T cell receptor beta chain appears in the sequencing data of a study of blood T cell repertoires in COVID-19. Across the whole study: Both acute and convalescent COVID-19 samples were obtained from the United States, Italy and Spain.

Original methodology: Nucleated cell counts were estimated from reference gene primer amplification. Method: immunoSEQ multiplex PCR; TCRdb's copy keeps in-frame clones and lacks some. The DNA was the basis for D and trimming; V, J and clone size are from that table. The sample holds approximately 250,000 clones; roughly 86% are singletons and the top ten take roughly 8.5%. The CDR3 is made up of 16 amino acids. Germline V CDR1 and CDR2: SGHNT, YENEEA. Trimming at V came to 5 bases and at J to 4 bases, leaving 11 bases not matched to a gene. This clone has just a few counts. Source material: peripheral blood. This receptor was taken from a man aged 40-50 years with active or convalescent COVID-19. This sequence joins TRBV11-3 and TRBJ1-3, with 7 positions matching TRBD1. CDR3 DNA: TGTGCCAGCAGCCCCCGGACAGGTCTGAGAGGAAACACCATATATTTT. It is translated as CASSPRTGLRGNTIYF. Drawing the rest from reference TRBV11-3 and TRBJ1-3, the complete variable domain is EAGVVQSPRYKIIEKKQPVAFWCNPISGHNTLYWYLQNLGQGPELLIRYENEEAVDDSQLPKDRFSAERLKGVDSTLKIQPAELGDSAVYLCASSPRTGLRGNTIYFGEGSWLTVV.